A selection of T cell receptor beta chains follows, all from one sample in a study of T cell changes during pregnancy in multiple sclerosis. Produced via immunoSEQ multiplex PCR; TCRdb's table is partial and in-frame only. The table includes 60,000 to 90,000 clones, about 93% detected once. The sequenced sample was peripheral blood, obtained after pregnancy. Source of these receptors: a female donor in good health, enrolled as a control in a pregnancy study. Each CDR3 is given with its conserved first and last residue.

>TRBV6-4|TRBJ2-3
CASSAASGGPTDTQYF
>TRBV6-1|TRBJ1-3
CASSEQGAPLSGNTIYF
>TRBV5-8|TRBJ1-1
CASSLGTGGRTEAFF
>TRBV28|TRBJ2-7
CASSFTSSYEQYF
>TRBV25-1|TRBJ1-1
CASSKSNGGPEAFF
>TRBV6-5|TRBJ1-6
CASSYSGEKNNSPLHF
>TRBV6-5|TRBJ2-1
CASTSGGFYNEQFF
>TRBV27|TRBJ2-5
CASSLKGPGLLQETQYF
>TRBV7-9|TRBJ2-3
CASSWAVNTDTQYF
>TRBV7-2|TRBJ1-2
CASSLGTGVRYGYTF
>TRBV4-2|TRBJ2-3
CASSQDMTSSDTQYF
>TRBV7-8|TRBJ2-5
CASSGGTPQETQYF
>TRBV20-1|TRBJ2-7
CSAVQGGEQYF
>TRBV5-1|TRBJ2-6
CAGGTGVPGANVLTF
>TRBV15|TRBJ2-1
CATSTGLAGAYEQFF
>TRBV10-1|TRBJ2-3
CASSESLATNTDTQYF
>TRBV18|TRBJ2-3
CASSSWLGGKSTDTQYF
>TRBV25-1|TRBJ2-5
CASTRSASETQYF
>TRBV29-1|TRBJ1-1
CSVLARTGNTEAFF
>TRBV5-4|TRBJ2-7
CASSLKPSYEQYF
>TRBV7-9|TRBJ2-1
CASSLVGGPIDNEQFF
>TRBV7-9|TRBJ1-5
CASSLYVDQPQHF
>TRBV28|TRBJ2-7
CASSPWTSGSYEQYF
>TRBV9|TRBJ2-2
CASSAGTPNTGELFF
>TRBV9|TRBJ1-2
CASSAPWTGGGGYTF
>TRBV21-1|TRBJ2-7
CASASLGVAGYYEQYF
>TRBV7-8|TRBJ2-7
CASSLASRSYEQYF
>TRBV7-9|TRBJ1-4
CASSPQGRNEKLFF
>TRBV27|TRBJ1-5
CASSTDGQTQPQHF